The 2 T cell receptor beta chains below were found in one sample sequenced in a study of Graves' ophthalmopathy and Graves' hyperthyroidism. For repertoire sequencing, the TCR beta CDR3 regions were amplified from RNA transcripts. First-round RT-PCR relied on HTBI primers, and a second-round multiplex PCR came next. TCRdb reprocessed the multiplex PCR reads via MiXCR and lists one record per CDR3 protein. The data contain hundreds of thousands of distinct CDR3 sequences, 22% of them singletons. The specimen sequenced was peripheral blood. All receptors come from a woman between 18 and 29 years old with stable Graves' hyperthyroidism. Some clones in this sample may be carry-over from other donors' samples.

The chain combines TRBV30 with TRBJ2-7, with no clear D. Trimming took off 5 bases at V and 0 bases at J, with 5 bases between the two ends. Germline V gives CDR1 GTSNPN, CDR2 SVGIG (reference sequence). The CDR3 is 11 amino acids. The CDR3 reads CAWADSYEQYF. CDR3 nucleotide sequence: TGTGCCTGGGCCGACTCCTACGAGCAGTACTTC.

V usage is TRBV12-5 and J usage is TRBJ2-5; no clear D. The germline V gene encodes CDR1 LGHNT and CDR2 FRNRAP. This CDR3 contains 11 residues. V shed 5 bases and J shed 9 bases, with 10 bases lying between them. The CDR3 nucleotides read TGTGCTAGTGGTCCACCAAGACCCCAGTACTTC. This encodes CASGPPRPQYF. The full variable domain, in which reference TRBV12-5 and TRBJ2-5 provide the parts outside the CDR3, is DARVTQTPRHKVTEMGQEVTMRCQPILGHNTVFWYRQTMMQGLELLAYFRNRAPLDDSGMPKDRFSAEMPDATLATLKIQPSEPRDSAVYFCASGPPRPQYFGPGTRLLVL.